What follows are 30 T cell receptor beta chains derived from one specimen sequenced in a study of T cells in Graves' hyperthyroidism and ophthalmopathy (dated by TCRdb to the late 2010s). Libraries were prepared through multiplex PCR. Sequencing instrument: Illumina HiSeq 2000. The TCR beta CDR3 regions were amplified from RNA transcripts. The TCR CDR3 was subjected to a first round of RT-PCR using the HTBI primer set and the Qiagen OneStep RT-PCR kit. TCRdb took the public reads, trimmed them with fastp at Q25, ran MiXCR for clone calling and kept in-frame beta chains. Merged by CDR3 protein, the rows form single entries marked with the most common genes and DNA. The sample profile shows hundreds of thousands of distinct CDR3 sequences; approximately 20% of them were found once. 50% to 75% of the sample lies in the top ten. The sample comprised blood. Every receptor here comes from a man between 25 and 39 years old with Graves' ophthalmopathy.

This clonotype appeared many times. This rearrangement joins TRBV6-2 or TRBV6-3 to TRBJ2-3; 8 bases agree with TRBD2. Unmatched junction bases numbered 8, after V lost 5 bases and J lost 4 bases. Germline V lookup: CDR1 MNHEY, CDR2 SVGEGT. CDR3 length equals 15 residues. CDR3 in DNA: TGTGCCAGCAGTCCTTGGACTAGCAGGGCAGATACGCAGTATTTT. It is translated as CASSPWTSRADTQYF.

This clonotype came up a few times. CDR3 loop: CSARRFSATNEKLFF. The CDR3 DNA reads TGCAGTGCTAGACGTTTTTCGGCAACTAATGAAAAACTGTTTTTT. The V call is TRBV20-1, the J call TRBJ1-4, with D uncertain. CDR1 DFQATT and CDR2 SNEGSKA come from the germline V gene (reference sequence). The CDR3 is made up of 15 amino acids. V dropped 2 bases and J dropped 0 bases, with 10 bases sitting between them.

This clonotype turned up a few times. The chain employs TRBV2 and TRBJ2-7; 11 bases map to TRBD2. The CDR3 covers 15 residues. Germline CDR1 is SNHLY and CDR2 is FYNNEI. V gave up 5 bases and J gave up 3 bases; unmatched junction bases: 6. CDR3 nucleotide sequence: TGTGCCAGCAGTTTCCGGACTAGCGGGTTCTACGAGCAGTACTTC. Its translation is CASSFRTSGFYEQYF. The full variable domain, with the rest looked up from reference TRBV2 and TRBJ2-7, is EPEVTQTPSHQVTQMGQEVILRCVPISNHLYFYWYRQILGQKVEFLVSFYNNEISEKSEIFDDQFSVERPDGSNFTLKIRSTKLEDSAMYFCASSFRTSGFYEQYFGPGTRLTVT.

This clonotype was detected ten times or more. The chain links TRBV3-1 to TRBJ2-7; D is unresolved. Trimming shortened V by 2 bases and J by 4 bases, and 3 bases separated the two germline ends. This CDR3 has 11 residues. CDR1 is LGHDT, CDR2 YNNKEL, per germline (reference sequence). CDR3 DNA: TGTGCCAGCAGCCAAATGTACGAGCAGTACTTC. As protein: CASSQMYEQYF.

This chain links TRBV5-4 with TRBJ2-5; 7 bases fit TRBD2. Germline V gives CDR1 SGHNT, CDR2 YYREEE (reference sequence). V gave up 3 bases and J gave up 3 bases; unmatched junction bases: 5. CDR3 length equals 14 residues. CDR3: CASSSGLDEETQYF. The CDR3, as DNA: TGTGCCAGCAGCTCCGGACTAGATGAAGAGACCCAGTACTTC.

This clonotype has ten or more counts. The chain carries TRBV6-1 and TRBJ2-7; 11 bases match TRBD1. This CDR3 is built from 15 residues. The V segment lost 5 bases and the J segment 3 bases; nucleotides outside the gene matches: 6. Germline V gene data show CDR1 as MNHNS and CDR2 as SASEGT. CDR3 nucleotide sequence: TGTGCCAGCAGTCAGACCGGGACAGGGGGCTACGAGCAGTACTTC. Translation: CASSQTGTGGYEQYF.

DNA of the CDR3: TGTGCCAGCAGCTTAGGGGGGATTTCGGCAGATACGCAGTATTTT. Translation gives CASSLGGISADTQYF. The chain has TRBV11-3 and TRBJ2-3; the D call may be TRBD1 or TRBD2 (5 bases each). Trimming cost V 1 base and J 4 bases, with 12 bases left between them. Per germline, CDR1 SGHNT and CDR2 YENEEA. The CDR3 extends over 15 amino acids.

A few counts support this clonotype. V is TRBV5-5 and J is TRBJ2-7; unclear D gene. The germline CDR1 and CDR2 sequences are SGHKS and YYEKEE (reference sequence). V was clipped by 0 bases and J by 0 bases, with 7 bases between them. CDR3 size: 14 residues. CDR3 amino acids: CASSLEVPSYEQYF. CDR3 nucleotide sequence: TGTGCCAGCAGCTTGGAGGTACCCTCCTACGAGCAGTACTTC.

The chain combines TRBV12-3 or TRBV12-4 with TRBJ1-5; D is uncertain. The CDR3 consists of 15 residues. The V and J ends lost 2 bases and 2 bases respectively, with 10 bases between them. This chain's CDR3 is CASSLQPGRNQPQHF. The CDR3 DNA follows: TGTGCCAGCAGTTTACAGCCAGGACGCAATCAGCCCCAGCATTTT.

The table lists this clonotype with many counts. J is TRBJ2-3 and V is TRBV12-3 or TRBV12-4; tentative D call: TRBD2 (5 bases). Trimming removed 4 bases at V and 0 bases at J, with 23 bases between. The CDR3 runs to 19 residues. The CDR3 is CASSSRLLPVRLSTDTQYF. In DNA, the CDR3 is TGTGCCAGCAGTTCCAGACTACTTCCTGTCCGCCTAAGCACAGATACGCAGTATTTT.

This clonotype has a handful of counts. The chain uses TRBV28 and TRBJ1-2; D is unclear. Germline V gene sequence: CDR1 MDHEN, CDR2 SYDVKM. CDR3 length: 13 residues. V lost 2 bases, J lost 4 bases, and 8 bases lay in between. The CDR3 here is CASSLEQVYGYTF. CDR3 coding DNA: TGTGCCAGCAGTTTAGAGCAGGTCTATGGCTACACCTTC.

The rearrangement uses TRBV10-1 and TRBJ2-2; TRBD1 matches 9 bases. The junction had 11 bases not matched to a gene; V was cut back by 8 bases and J by 4 bases. The CDR3 loop spans 16 amino acids. Per germline, CDR1 WNHNN and CDR2 SYGVQD (reference sequence). DNA for the CDR3: TGCGCCAGCTCGGGGGTTCGACAGGGGGGCACCGGGGAGCTGTTTTTT. Its translation: CASSGVRQGGTGELFF.

The chain links TRBV28 to TRBJ1-5; D gene uncertain. Germline-derived CDR1 and CDR2 are MDHEN and SYDVKM. V was pared by 7 bases and J by 1 base, with 5 bases between. The CDR3 runs 12 residues. CDR3 protein: CASTVSNQPQHF. CDR3 DNA: TGTGCCAGCACAGTGAGCAATCAGCCCCAGCATTTT.

V gene TRBV18 combines with J gene TRBJ1-1; TRBD1 aligns across 8 bases. The CDR3 sequence is 14 residues long. The V gene end was trimmed by 0 bases and the J gene end by 7 bases; junction bases not matched to a gene: 4. Germline values: CDR1 KGHSH, CDR2 LQKENI. Here the CDR3 DNA reads TGTGCCAGCTCACCACCCAGGGGGCTGATTGAAGCTTTCTTT. Protein product: CASSPPRGLIEAFF.

This clonotype appeared a few times. This chain uses TRBV11-3 with TRBJ1-1; unclear D gene. The germline V gene encodes CDR1 SGHNT and CDR2 YENEEA. This CDR3 region has 15 residues. Trimming stripped 5 bases from V and 4 bases from J, with 17 bases between. The CDR3 is CASSPSGSLATEAFF. In DNA, the CDR3 is TGTGCCAGCAGCCCTTCTGGGAGTTTGGCCACTGAAGCTTTCTTT.

This clonotype was found a few times. The rearrangement joins TRBV20-1 to TRBJ1-4, with D hard to call. Germline CDR1 and CDR2: DFQATT and SNEGSKA (reference sequence). V lost 1 base and J 8 bases, leaving 14 bases between the germline ends. This CDR3 has 14 residues. The CDR3 loop reads CSARGPGGWEKLFF. The CDR3 DNA is TGCAGTGCTAGAGGCCCTGGTGGTTGGGAAAAACTGTTTTTT.

This clonotype has a handful of counts. DNA for the CDR3: TGTGCCACCAGCAGAGCTGGGAGAGGGTATCAGCCCCAGCATTTT. Its translation: CATSRAGRGYQPQHF. This chain links TRBV15 with TRBJ1-5, with unresolved D. Germline values: CDR1 LNHNV, CDR2 YYDKDF (reference sequence). The CDR3 is made up of 15 amino acids. Trimming took 1 base from V and 5 from J, leaving 12 bases between them.

This clonotype was detected only a few times. An end of the junction does not agree with germline; a read error may underlie this. The chain couples TRBV3-1 to TRBJ2-3; D remains ambiguous. Germline CDR1 reads LGHDT; CDR2 reads YNNKEL (reference sequence). The CDR3 covers 14 residues. The CDR3 DNA is TGTGCCAGCAGCCAAGGGAGTCCAACAGATGCGCAGTATTTT. Amino acid sequence: CASSQGSPTDAQYF.

This clonotype occurred a few times. The J gene is TRBJ2-7, the V gene TRBV5-6; 8 nucleotides match TRBD2. The length of the CDR3 is 18 residues. J gave up 0 bases and V 1 base, and 12 bases lay outside the gene matches. The germline V gene encodes CDR1 SGHDT and CDR2 YYEEEE. The CDR3 loop is CASSLRSSGSVGSYEQYF. The CDR3 coding sequence is TGTGCCAGCAGCTTGAGGTCTAGCGGGTCCGTCGGCTCCTACGAGCAGTACTTC.

This clonotype was recorded many times. The rearrangement uses TRBV5-1 and TRBJ2-3; D perhaps matches TRBD1 (5 bases). This CDR3 has 14 residues. V was shortened by 3 bases and J by 6 bases, with 14 bases between the two germline ends. Germline CDR1 SGHRS, CDR2 YFSETQ. The CDR3 loop is CASSSLEGVDTQYF. Here the CDR3 DNA reads TGCGCCAGCAGCTCCCTAGAAGGGGTGGATACGCAGTATTTT.

A few counts support this clonotype. The chain is built from TRBV20-1 and TRBJ2-1; TRBD2 matches at 10 bases. CDR3 length equals 17 residues. V shed 7 bases, J shed 3 bases, and the junction held 15 bases outside the gene matches. Per the germline V gene, CDR1 is DFQATT and CDR2 is SNEGSKA (reference sequence). Here the CDR3 DNA reads TGCAGTGTCCATAGAGTTCCTAGCGGGGGTATCTACAATGAGCAGTTCTTC. Its protein product is CSVHRVPSGGIYNEQFF.

The count of this clonotype is one. The gene calls are TRBV3-1 and TRBJ2-5; tentative D call: TRBD2 (5 bases). Germline CDR1 LGHDT, CDR2 YNNKEL (reference sequence). The CDR3 totals 13 residues. The ends were cut back, 1 base at V and 7 bases at J, with 10 bases in the middle. CDR3 residues: CASSQVERGTQYF. DNA of the CDR3: TGTGCCAGCAGCCAAGTTGAACGGGGGACCCAGTACTTC.

This clonotype was picked up a small number of times. A much larger clone is a single base away; this may be a read error. This rearrangement joins TRBV6-1 to TRBJ2-7, with D unclear. This CDR3 is 11 amino acids long. Germline-derived CDR1 and CDR2 are MNHNS and SASEGT. Trimming took 7 bases from V and 7 from J, leaving 11 bases between them. CDR3 DNA: TGTGCCAGCACCCGGTCGGGTGAGCAGTACTTC. Amino acids: CASTRSGEQYF.

J is TRBJ2-3 and V is TRBV2; TRBD1 matches 7 bases. J gave up 0 bases and V 5 bases, and 14 bases lay outside the gene matches. This CDR3 region has 18 residues. Germline CDR1 SNHLY, CDR2 FYNNEI. The CDR3 nucleotides read TGTGCCAGCAGTCAACCCGGGACAGAGGGATACAGCACAGATACGCAGTATTTT. Protein product: CASSQPGTEGYSTDTQYF. The variable domain in full, completed from reference TRBV2 and TRBJ2-3, reads EPEVTQTPSHQVTQMGQEVILRCVPISNHLYFYWYRQILGQKVEFLVSFYNNEISEKSEIFDDQFSVERPDGSNFTLKIRSTKLEDSAMYFCASSQPGTEGYSTDTQYFGPGTRLTVL.

The CDR3 sequence is CASSLEAGENIQYF. The CDR3 DNA sequence: TGTGCCAGCAGCTTAGAAGCGGGAGAAAACATTCAGTACTTC. The chain joins TRBV7-2 to TRBJ2-4; 8 bases line up with TRBD2. Germline loops: CDR1 SGHTA, CDR2 FQGNSA. The CDR3 sequence is 14 residues long. Trimming took 1 base from V and 5 from J; bases not matched to a gene: 1.

This clonotype was seen repeatedly, ten times or more. The rearrangement uses TRBV30 and TRBJ1-6; D gene unclear. The germline V gene encodes CDR1 GTSNPN and CDR2 SVGIG (reference sequence). Trimming cost V 2 bases and J 5 bases, with 10 bases left between them. The CDR3 covers 14 residues. This CDR3 is CAWSRSGNNSPLHF. DNA of the CDR3: TGTGCCTGGAGTAGGAGCGGCAATAATTCACCCCTCCACTTT.

The chain recombines TRBV5-5 with TRBJ2-1, with 12 bases fitting TRBD2. Trimming took 4 bases from V and 3 from J; bases not matched to a gene: 8. The germline gives CDR1 SGHKS, CDR2 YYEKEE (reference sequence). The CDR3 covers 17 residues. The CDR3 DNA reads TGTGCCAGCAGCCTGACTAGCGGGAGCTTTATCTACAATGAGCAGTTCTTC. This gives the protein CASSLTSGSFIYNEQFF.

CDR3 bases: TGTGCCAGCAGTACTAGGAGTTGGGGAGATACGCAGTATTTT. Translation gives CASSTRSWGDTQYF. The J gene is TRBJ2-3, the V gene TRBV6-1, with D perhaps TRBD2 (5 bases). The germline gives CDR1 MNHNS, CDR2 SASEGT. Trimming took off 5 bases at V and 5 bases at J, with 14 bases between the two ends. This CDR3 region has 14 residues.

The sample holds many counts of this clonotype. The CDR3 sequence: CASTNGLVDEQFF. DNA of the CDR3: TGTGCCAGCACCAACGGGCTAGTCGATGAGCAGTTCTTC. This rearrangement joins TRBV6-1 to TRBJ2-1; D remains unclear. Germline lookup yields CDR1 MNHNS and CDR2 SASEGT. V was shortened by 7 bases and J by 8 bases, with 15 bases between the two germline ends. This CDR3 has 13 amino acids.

CDR3 DNA: TGTGCCAGCAGCTTTTTCGGAACGAATGAGCAGTTCTTC. This codes for CASSFFGTNEQFF. The chain has TRBV7-9 and TRBJ2-1; D ambiguous. V was pared by 3 bases and J by 7 bases, with 10 bases between. CDR3 length: 13 residues. Germline V lookup: CDR1 SEHNR, CDR2 FQNEAQ (reference sequence).